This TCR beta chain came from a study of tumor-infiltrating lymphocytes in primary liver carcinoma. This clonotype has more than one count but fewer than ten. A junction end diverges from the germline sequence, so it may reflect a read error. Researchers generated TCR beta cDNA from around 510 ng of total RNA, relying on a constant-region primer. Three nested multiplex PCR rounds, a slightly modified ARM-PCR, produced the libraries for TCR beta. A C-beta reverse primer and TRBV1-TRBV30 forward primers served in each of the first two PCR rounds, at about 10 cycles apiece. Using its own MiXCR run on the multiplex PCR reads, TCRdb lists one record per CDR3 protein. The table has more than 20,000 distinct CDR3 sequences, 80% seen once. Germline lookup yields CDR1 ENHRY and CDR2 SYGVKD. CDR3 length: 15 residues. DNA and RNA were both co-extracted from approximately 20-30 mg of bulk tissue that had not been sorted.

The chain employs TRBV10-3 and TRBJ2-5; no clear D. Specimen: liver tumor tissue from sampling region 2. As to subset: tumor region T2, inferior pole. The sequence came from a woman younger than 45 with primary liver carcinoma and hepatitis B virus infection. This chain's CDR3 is CAISESATRRETRYF. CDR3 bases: TGTGCCATCAGTGAGTCGGCTACCAGACGAGAGACCCGGTATTTC.